The rows below give T cell receptor beta chains drawn from one sample of a study of blood T cell repertoires in COVID-19. Only in-frame clones appear in the TCRdb table, and some are missing; sequencing was by immunoSEQ multiplex PCR. The sample lists about 230,000 clones, around 85% occurring once. Sequencing was carried out using peripheral blood. These receptors came from a woman aged 80 or over with acute or convalescent COVID-19. Each CDR3 is given with its conserved first and last residue.

v_call	j_call	cdr3_aa
TRBV5-1	TRBJ2-1	CASSLGRWERSYNEQFF
TRBV28	TRBJ2-1	CASRKLAVPSNEQFF
TRBV18	TRBJ2-3	CASSPDGGGTDTQYF
TRBV5-1	TRBJ2-7	CASSFQGSFEQYF
TRBV19	TRBJ2-2	CASSIGSAYPGELFF
TRBV5-1	TRBJ1-1	CASSTGGGTEAFF
TRBV7-6	TRBJ2-7	CASSLDTGEGEQYF
TRBV7-9	TRBJ1-2	CASSLASGSSYTF
TRBV11-3	TRBJ2-3	CASSLRRGFTDTQYF
TRBV5-6	TRBJ1-2	CASSLLGTGANYGYTF
TRBV29-1	TRBJ2-2	CSAGKEVHTGELFF
TRBV6-5	TRBJ2-7	CASRSRDRDHEQYF
TRBV5-4	TRBJ1-2	CASSVGQSNYGYTF
TRBV6-5	TRBJ1-6	CASSRGQGDSPLHF
TRBV29-1	TRBJ2-7	CSVGTSSYEQYF
TRBV19	TRBJ2-6	CASRGGRITLGSGANVLTF
TRBV28	TRBJ1-5	CASIPPGDSNQPQHF
TRBV15	TRBJ1-4	CATSRVLGPGREKLFF
TRBV7-8	TRBJ1-1	CASSFVRGGNTEAFF
TRBV28	TRBJ2-3	CASSFQTGGFSDTQYF
TRBV5-4	TRBJ2-2	CASSPGQGHGELFF
TRBV18	TRBJ2-3	CASSPPRIAGPLSTDTQYF
TRBV18	TRBJ1-1	CASSQGQGNTEAFF
TRBV7-9	TRBJ1-4	CASSPGTVNEKLFF
TRBV19	TRBJ1-5	CASSIGGQYNQPQHF
TRBV28	TRBJ1-2	CASSLEGAHYGYTF
TRBV5-1	TRBJ1-2	CASSGGQGGNGYTF
TRBV15	TRBJ1-2	CATSNTGGGYGYTF
TRBV10-3	TRBJ1-6	CATGQGPLHF
TRBV19	TRBJ1-1	CASTDRVRTEAFF
TRBV18	TRBJ1-2	CASSPVEGQANYGYTF
TRBV14	TRBJ1-4	CASSRQGGNEKLFF
TRBV5-5	TRBJ2-3	CASSFFERGDSDTQYF
TRBV6-5	TRBJ2-7	CASSYDGRGGEQYF
TRBV7-9	TRBJ1-4	CASSSGHANEKLFF
TRBV19	TRBJ2-1	CAVRGAPNSYNEQFF
TRBV6-5	TRBJ2-7	CASSSMAGTGRYEQYF
TRBV2	TRBJ2-1	CASSALAGLALYNEQFF
TRBV14	TRBJ1-2	CASSQRRDGYTF
TRBV6-5	TRBJ1-6	CATGDSTNNSPLHF
TRBV29-1	TRBJ2-2	CSEPGQGNTGELFF
TRBV20-1	TRBJ1-3	CSASYGPEGNTIYF
TRBV5-5	TRBJ1-1	CASSLEETGLSAFF
TRBV13	TRBJ2-3	CASSEPGLAGGYTDTQYF
TRBV3-1/TRBV3-2	TRBJ1-3	CASSQDPGLGNTIYF
TRBV5-1	TRBJ1-3	CASSSTGSGVGNTIYF
TRBV7-2	TRBJ1-2	CASSHPTGAYGYTF
TRBV9	TRBJ2-1	CASSSHPGLAYEQFF
TRBV19	TRBJ2-5	CASRSGTEETQYF
TRBV12-5	TRBJ1-6	CASGFRRGDSYNSPLHF
TRBV28	TRBJ1-5	CASSPPRSNQPQHF
TRBV19	TRBJ2-5	CASSPGPGGTQYF
TRBV29-1	TRBJ1-5	CSASTGNNQPQHF
TRBV3-1/TRBV3-2	TRBJ1-2	CASSQAGGGPNYGYTF
TRBV24-1	TRBJ1-5	CATSPWQSNQPQHF
TRBV5-4	TRBJ1-1	CASSSGVRDTEAFF
TRBV19	TRBJ1-4	CASSTNGVNEKLFF
TRBV6-5	TRBJ1-2	CASTPRTDRGVYTF